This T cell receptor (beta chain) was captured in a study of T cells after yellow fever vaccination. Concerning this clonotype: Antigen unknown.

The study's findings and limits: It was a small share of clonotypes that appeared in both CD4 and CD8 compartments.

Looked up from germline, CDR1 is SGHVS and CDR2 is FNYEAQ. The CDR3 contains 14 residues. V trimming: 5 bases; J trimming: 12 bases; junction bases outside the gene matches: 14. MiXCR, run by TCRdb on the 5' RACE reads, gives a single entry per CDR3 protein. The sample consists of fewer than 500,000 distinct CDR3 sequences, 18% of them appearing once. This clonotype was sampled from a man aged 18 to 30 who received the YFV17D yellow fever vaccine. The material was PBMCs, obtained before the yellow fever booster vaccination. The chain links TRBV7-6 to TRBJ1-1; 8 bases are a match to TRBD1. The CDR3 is CASSPGPGQDFPFF. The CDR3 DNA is TGTGCCAGCAGCCCCGGACCGGGACAGGATTTTCCTTTCTTT.